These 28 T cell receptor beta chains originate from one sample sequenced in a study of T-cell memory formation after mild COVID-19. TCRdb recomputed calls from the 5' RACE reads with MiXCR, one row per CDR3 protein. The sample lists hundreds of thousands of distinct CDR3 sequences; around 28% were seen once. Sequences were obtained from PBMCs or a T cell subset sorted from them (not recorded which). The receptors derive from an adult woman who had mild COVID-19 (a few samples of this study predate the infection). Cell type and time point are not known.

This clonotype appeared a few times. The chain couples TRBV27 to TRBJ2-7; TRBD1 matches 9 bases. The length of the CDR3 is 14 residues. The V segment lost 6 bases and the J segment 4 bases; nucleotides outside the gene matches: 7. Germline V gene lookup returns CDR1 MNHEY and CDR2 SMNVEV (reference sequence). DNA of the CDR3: TGTGCCAGCAGGAGACAGGGGGTAAGTTACGAGCAGTACTTC. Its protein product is CASRRQGVSYEQYF.

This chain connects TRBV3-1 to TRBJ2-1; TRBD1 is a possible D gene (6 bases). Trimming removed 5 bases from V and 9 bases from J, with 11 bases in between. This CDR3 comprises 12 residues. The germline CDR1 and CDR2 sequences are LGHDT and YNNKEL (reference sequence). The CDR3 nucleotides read TGTGCCAGCAGCTTCATACAGGGTGAGCAGTTCTTC. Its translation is CASSFIQGEQFF.

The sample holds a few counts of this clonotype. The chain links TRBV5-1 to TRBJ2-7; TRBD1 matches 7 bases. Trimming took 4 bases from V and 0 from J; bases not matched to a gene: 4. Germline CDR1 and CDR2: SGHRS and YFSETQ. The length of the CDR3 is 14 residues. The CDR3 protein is CASSKGTVSYEQYF. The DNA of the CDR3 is TGCGCCAGCAGCAAAGGGACAGTCTCCTACGAGCAGTACTTC.

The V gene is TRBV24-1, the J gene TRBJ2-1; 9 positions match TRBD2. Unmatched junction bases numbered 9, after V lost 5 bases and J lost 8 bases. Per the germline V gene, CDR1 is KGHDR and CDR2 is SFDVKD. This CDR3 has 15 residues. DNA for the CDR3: TGTGCCACCAGTGTGTCCGGGACTAGCCTAGATGAGCAGTTCTTC. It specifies CATSVSGTSLDEQFF.

The chain's CDR3 is CASSFPGAYNEQFF. CDR3 sequence (DNA): TGCGCCAGCAGCTTCCCGGGAGCCTACAATGAGCAGTTCTTC. The rearrangement uses TRBV5-1 and TRBJ2-1, with D perhaps TRBD2 (6 bases). V dropped 2 bases and J dropped 2 bases, with 8 bases sitting between them. Germline lookup yields CDR1 SGHRS and CDR2 YFSETQ. This CDR3 has 14 amino acids.

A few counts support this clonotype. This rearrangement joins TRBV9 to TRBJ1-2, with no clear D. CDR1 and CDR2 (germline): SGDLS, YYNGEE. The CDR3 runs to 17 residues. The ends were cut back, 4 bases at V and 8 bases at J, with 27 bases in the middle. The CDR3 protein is CASSPRGVDPLPGGYTF. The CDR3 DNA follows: TGTGCCAGCAGCCCCCGTGGTGTGGACCCCTTACCGGGAGGCTACACCTTC.

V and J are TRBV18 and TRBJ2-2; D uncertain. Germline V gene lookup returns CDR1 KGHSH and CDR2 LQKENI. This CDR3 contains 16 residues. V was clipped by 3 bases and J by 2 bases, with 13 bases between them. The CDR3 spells CASSPAAVSNTGELFF. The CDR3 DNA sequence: TGTGCCAGCTCACCTGCGGCAGTTTCAAACACCGGGGAGCTGTTTTTT.

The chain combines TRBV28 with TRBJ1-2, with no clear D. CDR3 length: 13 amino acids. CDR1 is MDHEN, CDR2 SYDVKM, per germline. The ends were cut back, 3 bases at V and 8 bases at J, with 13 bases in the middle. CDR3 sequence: CASSFGRNGGYTF. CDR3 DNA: TGTGCCAGCAGTTTCGGCAGGAACGGCGGCTACACCTTC.

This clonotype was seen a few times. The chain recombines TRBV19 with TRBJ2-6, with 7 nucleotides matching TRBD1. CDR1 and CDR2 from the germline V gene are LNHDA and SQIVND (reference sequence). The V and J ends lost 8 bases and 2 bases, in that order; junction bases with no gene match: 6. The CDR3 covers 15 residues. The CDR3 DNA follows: TGTGCCAGTCATTACAGGGGAGCTGGGGCCAACGTCCTGACTTTC. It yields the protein CASHYRGAGANVLTF.

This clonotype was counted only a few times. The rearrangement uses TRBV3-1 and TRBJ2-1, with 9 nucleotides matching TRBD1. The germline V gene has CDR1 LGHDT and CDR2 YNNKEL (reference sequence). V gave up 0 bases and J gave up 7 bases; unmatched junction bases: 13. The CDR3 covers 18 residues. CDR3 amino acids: CASSQEYAPGTGNNEQFF. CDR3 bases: TGTGCCAGCAGCCAAGAATATGCCCCGGGGACAGGGAATAATGAGCAGTTCTTC.

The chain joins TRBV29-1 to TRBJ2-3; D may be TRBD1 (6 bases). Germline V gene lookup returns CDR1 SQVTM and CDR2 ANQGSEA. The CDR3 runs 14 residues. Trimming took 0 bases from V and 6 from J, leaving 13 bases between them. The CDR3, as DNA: TGCAGCGTTGAAGAGGACAGCACACTGGATACGCAGTATTTT. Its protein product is CSVEEDSTLDTQYF.

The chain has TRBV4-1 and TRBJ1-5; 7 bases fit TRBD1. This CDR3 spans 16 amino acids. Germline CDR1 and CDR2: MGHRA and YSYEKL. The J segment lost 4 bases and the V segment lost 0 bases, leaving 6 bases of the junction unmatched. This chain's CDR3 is CASSQDYQGGNQPQHF. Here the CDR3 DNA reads TGCGCCAGCAGCCAAGACTATCAGGGGGGGAATCAGCCCCAGCATTTT.

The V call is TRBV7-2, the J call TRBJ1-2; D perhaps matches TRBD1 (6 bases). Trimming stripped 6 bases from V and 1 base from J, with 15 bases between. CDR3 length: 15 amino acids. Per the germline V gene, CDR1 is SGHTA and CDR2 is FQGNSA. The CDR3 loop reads CASRQIPDSNYGYTF. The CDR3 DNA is TGTGCCAGCAGGCAGATCCCGGACAGTAACTATGGCTACACCTTC.

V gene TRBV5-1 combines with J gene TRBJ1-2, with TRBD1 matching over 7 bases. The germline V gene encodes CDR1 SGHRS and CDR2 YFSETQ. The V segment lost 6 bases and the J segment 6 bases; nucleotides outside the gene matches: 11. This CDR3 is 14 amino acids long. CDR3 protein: CASNPGQPTNGYTF. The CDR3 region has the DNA TGCGCCAGCAACCCGGGACAGCCCACGAATGGCTACACCTTC.

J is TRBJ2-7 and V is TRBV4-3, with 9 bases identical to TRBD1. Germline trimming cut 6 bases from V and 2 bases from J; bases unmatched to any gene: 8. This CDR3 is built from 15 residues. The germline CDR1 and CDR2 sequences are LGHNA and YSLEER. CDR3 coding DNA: TGCGCCAGCAGGGACCGGGACAGGGCAACCTACGAGCAGTACTTC. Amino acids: CASRDRDRATYEQYF.

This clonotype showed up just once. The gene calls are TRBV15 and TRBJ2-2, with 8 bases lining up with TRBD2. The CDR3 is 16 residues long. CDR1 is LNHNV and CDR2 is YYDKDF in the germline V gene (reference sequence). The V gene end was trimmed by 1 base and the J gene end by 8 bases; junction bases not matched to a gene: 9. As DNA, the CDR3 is TGTGCCACCAGCAGAGGGGGAGCGGGGGATCAAGGGGAGCTGTTTTTT. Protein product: CATSRGGAGDQGELFF. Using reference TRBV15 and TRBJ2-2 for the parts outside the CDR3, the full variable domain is DAMVIQNPRYQVTQFGKPVTLSCSQTLNHNVMYWYQQKSSQAPKLLFHYYDKDFNNEADTPDNFQSRRPNTSFCFLDIRSPGLGDTAMYLCATSRGGAGDQGELFFGEGSRLTVL.

The CDR3 spells CASSSRQGASTDTQYF. The CDR3 nucleotides are TGTGCCAGCAGCTCCCGACAGGGAGCCAGCACAGATACGCAGTATTTT. This chain uses TRBV21-1 with TRBJ2-3; the table's D call, TRBD1, has no DNA check behind it. TRBV21-1 is marked as a pseudogene. The length of the CDR3 is 16 residues.

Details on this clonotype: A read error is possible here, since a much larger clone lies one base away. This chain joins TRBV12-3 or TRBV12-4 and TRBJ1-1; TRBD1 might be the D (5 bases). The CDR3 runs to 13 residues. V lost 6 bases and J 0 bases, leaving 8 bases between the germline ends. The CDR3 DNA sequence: TGTGCCAGCAGGCCGACAGTGAACACTGAAGCTTTCTTT. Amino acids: CASRPTVNTEAFF.

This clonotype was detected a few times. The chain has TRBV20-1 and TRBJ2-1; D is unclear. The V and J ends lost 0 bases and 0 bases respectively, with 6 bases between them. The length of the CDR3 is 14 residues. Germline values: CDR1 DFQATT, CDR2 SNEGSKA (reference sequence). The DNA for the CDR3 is TGCAGTGCTAGAGAGACCCGCTCCTACAATGAGCAGTTCTTC. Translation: CSARETRSYNEQFF.

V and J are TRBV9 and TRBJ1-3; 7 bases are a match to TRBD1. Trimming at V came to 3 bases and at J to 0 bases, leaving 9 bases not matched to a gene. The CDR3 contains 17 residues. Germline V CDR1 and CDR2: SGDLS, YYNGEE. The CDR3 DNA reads TGTGCCAGCAGCGATCCCCGGGGACAGCGCTCTGGAAACACCATATATTTT. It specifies CASSDPRGQRSGNTIYF.

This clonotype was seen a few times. CDR3 sequence (DNA): TGTGCCAGCAGTCTAGGGGGCGCGGACGGCTACACCTTC. Its protein product is CASSLGGADGYTF. The chain employs TRBV9 and TRBJ1-2; 7 bases are a match to TRBD1. The junction had 9 bases not matched to a gene; V was cut back by 5 bases and J by 8 bases. Germline V gene sequence: CDR1 SGDLS, CDR2 YYNGEE. The CDR3 has 13 residues.

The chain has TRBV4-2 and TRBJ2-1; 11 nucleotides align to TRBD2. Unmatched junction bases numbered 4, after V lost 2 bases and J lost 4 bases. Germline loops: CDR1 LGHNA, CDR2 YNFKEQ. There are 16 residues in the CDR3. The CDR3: CASSQPTSGGYNEQFF. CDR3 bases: TGTGCCAGCAGCCAACCTACTAGCGGGGGTTACAATGAGCAGTTCTTC.

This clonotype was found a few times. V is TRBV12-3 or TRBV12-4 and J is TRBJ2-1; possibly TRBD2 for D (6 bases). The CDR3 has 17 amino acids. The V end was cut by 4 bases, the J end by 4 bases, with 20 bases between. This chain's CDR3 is CASSSRSSRGMYNEQFF. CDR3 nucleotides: TGTGCCAGCAGTTCGAGATCTAGCCGGGGGATGTACAATGAGCAGTTCTTC.

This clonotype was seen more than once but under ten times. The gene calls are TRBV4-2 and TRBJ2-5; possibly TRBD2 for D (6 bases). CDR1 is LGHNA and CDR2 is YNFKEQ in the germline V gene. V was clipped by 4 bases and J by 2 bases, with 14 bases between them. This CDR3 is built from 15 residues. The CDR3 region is CASSRRGNGQETQYF. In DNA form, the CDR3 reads TGTGCCAGCAGCCGCCGGGGGAATGGACAAGAGACCCAGTACTTC.

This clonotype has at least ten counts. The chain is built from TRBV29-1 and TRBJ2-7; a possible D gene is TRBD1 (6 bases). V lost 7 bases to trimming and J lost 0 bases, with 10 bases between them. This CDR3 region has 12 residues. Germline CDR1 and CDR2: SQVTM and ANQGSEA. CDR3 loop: CSGGTNSYEQYF. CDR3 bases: TGCAGCGGGGGGACAAACTCCTACGAGCAGTACTTC.

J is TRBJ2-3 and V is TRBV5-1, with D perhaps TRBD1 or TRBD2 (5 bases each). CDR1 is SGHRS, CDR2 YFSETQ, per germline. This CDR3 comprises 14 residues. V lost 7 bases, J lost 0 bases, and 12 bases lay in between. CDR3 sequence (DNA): TGCGCCAGCCGGGACGGAACTAGCACAGATACGCAGTATTTT. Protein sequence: CASRDGTSTDTQYF.

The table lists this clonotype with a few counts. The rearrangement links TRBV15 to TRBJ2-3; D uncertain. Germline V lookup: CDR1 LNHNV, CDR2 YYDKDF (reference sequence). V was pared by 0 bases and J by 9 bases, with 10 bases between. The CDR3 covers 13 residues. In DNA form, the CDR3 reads TGTGCCACCAGCAGAGATTGGCGGAGCACGCAGTATTTT. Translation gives CATSRDWRSTQYF.

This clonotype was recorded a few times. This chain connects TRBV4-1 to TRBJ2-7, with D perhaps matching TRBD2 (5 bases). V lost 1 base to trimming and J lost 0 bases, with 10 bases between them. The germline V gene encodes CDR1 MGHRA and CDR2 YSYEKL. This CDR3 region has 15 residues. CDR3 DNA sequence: TGCGCCAGCAGCCAAGTACGGGGTAACTCCTACGAGCAGTACTTC. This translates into CASSQVRGNSYEQYF.